The text below deals with one T cell receptor (beta chain). What antigen it recognizes has not been identified. There are no base qualities to consult, and no much larger clone falls within one base. This specimen comes from a study of blood T cell repertoires in COVID-19 (dated by TCRdb to the early 2020s). Regarding the complete study: The collaborator samples originated in the United States, Italy and Spain and spanned the acute and convalescent phases of COVID-19. The prospective study material was composed of cDNA or gDNA derived from T cells, B-cell-depleted T cells, or PBMCs. Deeply sampled blood TCRbeta repertoires from subjects exposed to, actively infected with, or recovered from COVID-19 were included in the dataset. A freely available public database, intended as a resource for researchers studying the immune response to SARS-CoV-2, is where the repertoires were released. The samples were drawn from the first 160 participants of the ongoing ImmuneRACE study and from 1,254 subjects provided by 6 global collaborators. Nearly every sample came with metadata listing a de-identified subject ID, COVID-19 status, age in years and sex. Where available, HLA class I and class II types were obtained from metadata supplied by the sample provider rather than from assay-based typing. What the research found in general, with its limitations: How much clinical and demographic metadata was included differed by source and by participant, and the metadata was provided uncurated.

TCRbeta CDR3 regions were amplified from genomic DNA by means of the immunoSEQ Assay, a bias-controlled multiplex PCR. In the original analysis: Within the assay, amplification of reference gene primers was used to estimate how many nucleated cells each sample contained. To quantify the absolute abundance of each unique TCRbeta CDR3 rearrangement, sequence reads were collapsed and filtered. For each sample, productive Simpson clonality was calculated by taking the square root of Simpson's diversity index across productive rearrangements. The clones in this table, taken by TCRdb from immuneACCESS, are in-frame only. Not every clone is retained; where verified, under half of the shortfall comes from an unresolved V gene, and the cause of the rest is unknown. The V and J calls and clone size come from that table; D and trimming were worked out from the DNA. For this sample there are around 52,000 clones; 82% appear just once. The ten largest clones take up roughly 22% of the sample.

Collaborating institutions collected whole blood in K2EDTA tubes following their own protocols. For TCRbeta analysis, collaborator samples were shipped as frozen whole blood, as isolated PBMCs, or as DNA extracted from either sample type. For this chain, trimming is 0 bases at the V end and 6 bases at the J end, and the number of junction bases without a gene match is 3. The germline V gene yields SGDLS for CDR1 and YYNGEE for CDR2. The CDR3 starts with the cysteine, ends with the phenylalanine, and has 15 residues. Kept here is only the CDR3 DNA, which spans 45 bases and is read in frame from base 1.

The rearrangement combines TRBV9 with TRBJ2-1, and 10 junction bases match TRBD1. The sequence was collected from a woman aged 55 to 70 with acute or convalescent COVID-19. Sequencing was done on a sample of peripheral blood. The CDR3 protein: CASSVGTGGINEQFF. The sequenced DNA: TGTGCCAGCAGCGTAGGGACAGGGGGGATCAATGAGCAGTTCTTC.